A single sample is the source of the 28 T cell receptor beta chains below, sequenced in a study of T cells expressing NK-cell markers. From the 5' RACE reads, TCRdb lists one entry per CDR3 protein and no DNA. Reported are about 430,000 distinct CDR3 sequences; the ten largest clones contain approximately 1.5%. The sequenced sample was blood T cells: a sorted CD56 or NKG2C T cell subset, CD4+ or CD8+ T cells, or bulk PBMC T cells (not recorded which). These receptors all come from a woman between 50 and 59 years old in good health.

The chain uses TRBV20-1 and TRBJ1-2; TCRdb's D gene call, TRBD1, goes unchecked for lack of DNA. Germline V CDR1 and CDR2: DFQATT, SNEGSKA (reference sequence). CDR3 size: 14 residues. CDR3 protein: CSAFYSGREYGYTF.

This chain joins TRBV29-1 and TRBJ2-2; TCRdb calls TRBD2, which cannot be checked without DNA. This CDR3 spans 15 amino acids. Germline V CDR1 and CDR2: SQVTM, ANQGSEA. The CDR3 sequence: CSVGIAGGPNGELFF.

The chain joins TRBV20-1 to TRBJ2-3. CDR1 is DFQATT and CDR2 is SNEGSKA in the germline V gene (reference sequence). The CDR3 is 17 residues long. The CDR3 sequence: CSASPMAESLSTDTQYF.

The V call is TRBV7-6, the J call TRBJ2-1. The length of the CDR3 is 13 residues. CDR1 is SGHVS, CDR2 FNYEAQ, per germline. The CDR3 sequence: CASRHSGSYEQFF.

The J gene is TRBJ2-7, the V gene TRBV2; TCRdb's D call, TRBD1, is unchecked because there is no DNA. Germline CDR1 SNHLY, CDR2 FYNNEI. This CDR3 has 14 amino acids. CDR3 residues: CASNLRTGSYEQYF. Drawing the rest from reference TRBV2 and TRBJ2-7, the complete variable domain is EPEVTQTPSHQVTQMGQEVILRCVPISNHLYFYWYRQILGQKVEFLVSFYNNEISEKSEIFDDQFSVERPDGSNFTLKIRSTKLEDSAMYFCASNLRTGSYEQYFGPGTRLTVT.

This chain connects TRBV11-2 to TRBJ2-3; TCRdb picks TRBD1, but there is no DNA to check that call. This CDR3 has 15 residues. CDR1 and CDR2 (germline): SGHAT, FQNNGV. The CDR3 region is CASSPGWDFTDTQYF.

The chain combines TRBV15 with TRBJ2-7; there is no DNA to check the TCRdb D call of TRBD1. The germline gives CDR1 LNHNV, CDR2 YYDKDF (reference sequence). The CDR3 has 14 amino acids. CDR3 region: CATSRRDGDYEQYF.

This chain joins TRBV7-9 and TRBJ2-1; the D gene TCRdb calls, TRBD1, cannot be checked with no DNA. Germline V gene data show CDR1 as SEHNR and CDR2 as FQNEAQ (reference sequence). The length of the CDR3 is 11 residues. This CDR3 is CASSEGTEQFF.

The V and J genes are TRBV12-5 and TRBJ1-5. Germline V gene data show CDR1 as LGHNT and CDR2 as FRNRAP. There are 15 residues in the CDR3. CDR3 residues: CASGPDGNSNQPQHF.

The CDR3 reads CASSLGDRNTGELFF. The chain joins TRBV5-1 to TRBJ2-2; TCRdb proposes TRBD1, but this gene call is untestable without DNA. Per the germline V gene, CDR1 is SGHRS and CDR2 is YFSETQ. This CDR3 is built from 15 residues.

The gene calls are TRBV5-1 and TRBJ2-7; absent DNA, TCRdb's TRBD2 call cannot be checked. CDR1 and CDR2 (germline): SGHRS, YFSETQ. This CDR3 spans 13 amino acids. CDR3 amino acids: CASSLDYPYEQYF.

V is TRBV6-5 and J is TRBJ2-5; TCRdb's D gene call, TRBD2, goes unchecked for lack of DNA. This CDR3 region has 16 residues. Germline CDR1 and CDR2: MNHEY and SVGAGI. The chain's CDR3 is CASSTAGDLGQETQYF.

This rearrangement joins TRBV7-9 to TRBJ2-7; TCRdb gives TRBD2 as the D gene, but with no DNA this cannot be confirmed. Germline V CDR1 and CDR2: SEHNR, FQNEAQ (reference sequence). The CDR3 contains 16 residues. The CDR3: CASSPGPGLAGNEQYF. The full variable domain, rest sourced from reference TRBV7-9 and TRBJ2-7, is DTGVSQNPRHKITKRGQNVTFRCDPISEHNRLYWYRQTLGQGPEFLTYFQNEAQLEKSRLLSDRFSAERPKGSFSTLEIQRTEQGDSAMYLCASSPGPGLAGNEQYFGPGTRLTVT.

The gene calls are TRBV7-2 and TRBJ2-2; the D call from TCRdb, TRBD1, cannot be confirmed without DNA. The CDR3 loop spans 17 amino acids. CDR1 and CDR2 (germline): SGHTA, FQGNSA. CDR3: CASSLRGRFANTGELFF.

The chain employs TRBV6-1 and TRBJ2-2; the D call of TRBD2 rests on TCRdb alone, since no DNA is present to check it. CDR1 is MNHNS, CDR2 SASEGT, per germline. The CDR3 spans 17 residues. The CDR3 is CAMRGAGGPQRTGELFF.

The J gene is TRBJ2-5, the V gene TRBV18. Germline CDR1 is KGHSH and CDR2 is LQKENI. The CDR3 extends over 14 amino acids. CDR3 in amino acids: CASSIERFEETQYF.

The chain recombines TRBV20-1 with TRBJ1-2; the D gene TCRdb calls, TRBD1, cannot be checked with no DNA. The CDR3 is 11 residues long. Looked up from germline, CDR1 is DFQATT and CDR2 is SNEGSKA (reference sequence). The CDR3 protein is CSATRDSSYTF.

This rearrangement joins TRBV24-1 to TRBJ1-2. The CDR3 length is 12 residues. Per the germline V gene, CDR1 is KGHDR and CDR2 is SFDVKD. The CDR3 sequence: CATSDTYAGYTF.

This chain uses TRBV9 with TRBJ1-4; the D call of TRBD1 rests on TCRdb alone, since no DNA is present to check it. The CDR3 has 17 residues. Germline-derived CDR1 and CDR2 are SGDLS and YYNGEE. The CDR3 region is CASSVDPGGPTNEKLFF.

This chain joins TRBV29-1 and TRBJ2-1; TCRdb designates TRBD1, a call that cannot be tested without DNA. This CDR3 has 11 amino acids. CDR1 SQVTM and CDR2 ANQGSEA come from the germline V gene. CDR3 loop: CSVSQGNEQFF.

The chain recombines TRBV5-5 with TRBJ2-5; TCRdb outputs TRBD2, but without DNA this stays unchecked. The V gene's germline CDR1 is SGHKS and CDR2 YYEKEE (reference sequence). The CDR3 spans 17 residues. CDR3 in amino acids: CASSLAADNLRGGSQYF. Drawing the rest from reference TRBV5-5 and TRBJ2-5, the complete variable domain is DAGVTQSPTHLIKTRGQQVTLRCSPISGHKSVSWYQQVLGQGPQFIFQYYEKEERGRGNFPDRFSARQFPNYSSELNVNALLLGDSALYLCASSLAADNLRGGSQYFGPGTRLLVL.

The chain recombines TRBV12-3 or TRBV12-4 with TRBJ2-1; the D call from TCRdb, TRBD2, cannot be confirmed without DNA. This CDR3 spans 14 amino acids. CDR3 in amino acids: CASSRDGTTREQFF.

The chain recombines TRBV10-2 with TRBJ2-1. The V gene's germline CDR1 is WSHSY and CDR2 SAAADI. The CDR3 runs to 12 residues. The CDR3 region is CASSESTGEQFF.

The V gene is TRBV4-1, the J gene TRBJ2-2. The CDR3 totals 14 residues. Per the germline V gene, CDR1 is MGHRA and CDR2 is YSYEKL. The chain's CDR3 is CASSQDRRHGELFF.

This rearrangement joins TRBV6-6 to TRBJ1-4; TCRdb lists TRBD1, though no DNA is available to test this call. The CDR3 totals 16 residues. Per germline, CDR1 MNHNY and CDR2 SVGAGI (reference sequence). This CDR3 reads CASRRGRGGRDEKLFF.

This chain joins TRBV7-8 and TRBJ2-7; the D call of TRBD1 rests on TCRdb alone, since no DNA is present to check it. The CDR3 has 15 residues. The germline V gene has CDR1 SGHVS and CDR2 FQNEAQ. The CDR3 protein is CASSAGTGFRPEQYF.

CDR3 residues: CASSTDDNAGGETQYF. This rearrangement joins TRBV12-3 or TRBV12-4 to TRBJ2-5; without DNA, the TCRdb call of TRBD2 cannot be checked. There are 16 residues in the CDR3.

The rearrangement links TRBV9 to TRBJ2-1; without DNA, the TCRdb call of TRBD2 cannot be checked. The CDR3 loop spans 15 amino acids. CDR1 SGDLS and CDR2 YYNGEE come from the germline V gene. This chain's CDR3 is CASREPGLDYNEQFF.